Included here is one T cell receptor (beta chain) sequence, with context. Its antigen is currently not known. No per-base quality is available; no much larger clone lies one base away. Including cysteine and phenylalanine, the CDR3 has 16 amino acids. CDR3 DNA only is kept here, 48 bases in frame from base 1. V is reduced by 4 bases and J by 1 base, leaving a spacing of 17 bases between them. CDR1 and CDR2 were assigned from the germline V gene as SGHRS and YFSETQ. TCRbeta CDR3 regions were amplified from genomic DNA by means of the immunoSEQ Assay, a bias-controlled multiplex PCR. As for how the authors treated the data: Nucleated cell counts per sample were estimated from amplification of reference gene primers within the assay. To quantify the absolute abundance of each unique TCRbeta CDR3 rearrangement, sequence reads were collapsed and filtered. For each sample, productive Simpson clonality was calculated as the square root of Simpson's diversity index over productive rearrangements. TCRdb took over this immuneACCESS table, retaining in-frame rearrangements with V and J assigned. Such tables are incomplete; in checked studies, under half of the missing clones stem from an unresolved V gene, and the remainder is unexplained. V, J and clone size are taken as reported in that table, and D and trimming were inferred from the DNA itself. The sample contains over 55,000 clones, roughly 85% of them found a single time. In total, the top ten clones hold roughly 23% of the sample.

These data are taken from a study of blood T cell repertoires in COVID-19 (dated by TCRdb to the early 2020s). Concerning the study at large: Collaborator samples came from the United States, Italy and Spain and covered acute and convalescent phases of COVID-19. The material from the prospective study consisted of cDNA or gDNA derived from T cells, B-cell-depleted T cells, or PBMCs. Subjects who had been exposed to COVID-19, were actively infected with it, or had recovered from it provided the deeply sampled blood TCRbeta repertoires that made up the dataset. A freely available public database, intended as a resource for researchers studying the immune response to SARS-CoV-2, is where the repertoires were released. The samples were drawn from two sources: the first 160 participants of the ongoing ImmuneRACE study, and about 1,300 subjects contributed by 6 global collaborators. The sample metadata nearly always contained a de-identified subject ID, COVID-19 status, age in years and sex. HLA class I and class II types, where available, came from metadata supplied by the sample provider rather than from assay-based typing.

Collaborating institutions collected whole blood in K2EDTA tubes following their own protocols. For TCRbeta analysis, collaborator samples were shipped as frozen whole blood, as isolated PBMCs, or as DNA extracted from either sample type. The investigation overall reported the following: How much clinical and demographic metadata was included differed by source and by participant, and the metadata was provided uncurated.

The sequenced material came from peripheral blood. The chain is assembled from TRBV5-1 and TRBJ2-5; a tentative D match to TRBD1 spans 6 bases. The receptor was isolated from a man over 45 with acute or convalescent COVID-19. The bases read TGCGCCAGCAGCCCACTGGACAGAACGACCCAAGAGACCCAGTACTTC. It is translated as CASSPLDRTTQETQYF.